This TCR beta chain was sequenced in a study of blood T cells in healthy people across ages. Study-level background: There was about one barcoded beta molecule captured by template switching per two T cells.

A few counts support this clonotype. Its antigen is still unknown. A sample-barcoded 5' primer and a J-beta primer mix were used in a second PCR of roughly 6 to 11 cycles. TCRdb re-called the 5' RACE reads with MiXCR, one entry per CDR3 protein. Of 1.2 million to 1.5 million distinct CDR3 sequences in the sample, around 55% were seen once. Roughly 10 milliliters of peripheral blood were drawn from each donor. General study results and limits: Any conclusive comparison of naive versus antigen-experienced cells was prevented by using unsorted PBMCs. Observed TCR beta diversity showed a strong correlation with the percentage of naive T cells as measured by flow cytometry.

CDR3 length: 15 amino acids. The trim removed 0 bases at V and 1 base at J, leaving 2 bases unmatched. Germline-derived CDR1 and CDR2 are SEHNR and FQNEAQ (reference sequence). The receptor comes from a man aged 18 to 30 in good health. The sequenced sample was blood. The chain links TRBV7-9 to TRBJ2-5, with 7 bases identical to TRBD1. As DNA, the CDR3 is TGTGCCAGCAGCTTAGCCGGGACAGTCCAAGAGACCCAGTACTTC. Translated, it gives CASSLAGTVQETQYF. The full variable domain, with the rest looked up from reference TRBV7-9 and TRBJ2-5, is DTGVSQNPRHKITKRGQNVTFRCDPISEHNRLYWYRQTLGQGPEFLTYFQNEAQLEKSRLLSDRFSAERPKGSFSTLEIQRTEQGDSAMYLCASSLAGTVQETQYFGPGTRLLVL.